The rows below give T cell receptor beta chains drawn from one sample of a study of patients and donors after allogeneic stem cell transplantation. TCRdb ran MiXCR on the RT-PCR reads and lists one entry per CDR3 protein. In the table there are about 4,200 distinct CDR3 sequences, approximately 16% of which are singletons. Sequenced material: blood, either unsorted or a sorted T cell fraction (not recorded which). Every receptor here comes from a human donor who was either an allogeneic HSCT recipient or a stem cell or donor lymphocyte infusion donor (not recorded which). It is not recorded whose cells these are; they may come from a transplant donor. Both conserved end residues are part of each CDR3.

j_gene,v_gene,len,CDR3aa
TRBJ1-1,TRBV5-1,12,CASSLVGSEAFF
TRBJ2-7,TRBV27,17,CASSFGLGGDPSYEQYF
TRBJ1-6,TRBV7-9,14,CASSPDSNYSPLHF
TRBJ1-2,TRBV6-1,15,CASSVRDYSYYGYTF
TRBJ1-2,TRBV20-1,12,CSANTGGRGYTF
TRBJ1-2,TRBV7-2,14,CASSFSLRGAGYTF
TRBJ1-2,TRBV29-1,9,CSAGGGYTF
TRBJ2-7,TRBV10-3,13,CAISAAASHEQYF
TRBJ2-1,TRBV6-5,15,CASSYSGLTYNEQFF
TRBJ1-1,TRBV5-1,13,CASSLLLNTEAFF
TRBJ1-2,TRBV20-1,13,CSAQRPSIYGYTF
TRBJ2-1,TRBV7-2,16,CASSPTGTGIKNEQFF
TRBJ1-4,TRBV4-1,19,CASSQEPKVGRTPREKLFF
TRBJ2-2,TRBV2,13,CASSVARTGELFF
TRBJ2-5,TRBV6-2/TRBV6-3,15,CASSYSGRADETQYF
TRBJ2-1,TRBV12-3/TRBV12-4,15,CASSPRPGIYNEQFF
TRBJ2-7,TRBV7-6,15,CASSSRTGSSYEQYF
TRBJ2-3,TRBV28,14,CASSLWTLTDTQYF
TRBJ2-3,TRBV10-2,12,CASIAGADTQYF
TRBJ2-1,TRBV2,13,CASSRDTYNEQFF
TRBJ1-5,TRBV7-2,15,CASSLNGPTNQPQHF
TRBJ2-2,TRBV5-1,12,CASSLGSGELFF
TRBJ1-1,TRBV10-2,11,CASRYNTEAFF
TRBJ2-3,TRBV6-2/TRBV6-3,14,CASSYGGGYDTQYF
TRBJ2-7,TRBV5-1,15,CASSLRDLLPYEQYF
TRBJ2-7,TRBV10-1,12,CASSPGLRGQYF
TRBJ2-4,TRBV9,15,CASSVASGGTNIQYF
TRBJ2-6,TRBV7-3,18,CASSLWTGPGSGANVLTF
TRBJ1-1,TRBV27,15,CASSLWGALNTEAFF
TRBJ1-1,TRBV5-1,15,CASSSQGASYTEAFF
TRBJ1-6,TRBV20-1,15,CSAVLRGGINSPLHF
TRBJ1-1,TRBV10-3,11,CAISELTEAFF
TRBJ2-5,TRBV5-4,15,CASSLAGLALETQYF
TRBJ2-2,TRBV5-1,14,CASSFGTDTGELFF
TRBJ2-7,TRBV7-9,14,CASSLGLGSYEQYF
TRBJ2-4,TRBV5-1,12,CATTGRGNIQYF
TRBJ1-1,TRBV15,14,CATTPGGMNTEAFF
TRBJ2-3,TRBV28,15,CASSRIQLATDTQYF
TRBJ2-7,TRBV12-3/TRBV12-4,11,CASSLDRVKYF
TRBJ1-1,TRBV27,14,CASRWDSRGTEAFF
TRBJ2-7,TRBV20-1,14,CSASRQGVSYEQYF
TRBJ2-2,TRBV19,15,CASTLGQPSPGELFF
TRBJ2-1,TRBV29-1,12,CSVLRVYNEQFF
TRBJ1-5,TRBV18,15,CASSPVRGNLGSQHF
TRBJ1-2,TRBV10-3,14,CAISVLTGLVGYTF
TRBJ2-7,TRBV27,15,CASSNLRAVSYEQYF
TRBJ2-2,TRBV6-6,15,CASSYPKGAGGELFF
TRBJ1-3,TRBV6-5,16,CASSYSGVGFGNTIYF
TRBJ2-1,TRBV6-1,14,CASRLDPGSNEQFF
TRBJ1-3,TRBV7-9,17,CASSLGLDRISGNTIYF
TRBJ2-7,TRBV6-2/TRBV6-3,15,CASSRETSGIHEQYF
TRBJ2-7,TRBV25-1,16,CASSEVPGQGSYEQYF
TRBJ2-3,TRBV24-1,14,CATSDPSNTDTQYF
TRBJ2-7,TRBV28,14,CATLGGGVLHEQYF
TRBJ1-6,TRBV27,17,CASSLLVRASYNSPLHF
TRBJ2-5,TRBV11-3,10,CAVVEETQYF
TRBJ1-5,TRBV12-3/TRBV12-4,15,CASSLGIYSNQPQHF
TRBJ2-5,TRBV3-1,12,CASSQTQETQYF
TRBJ2-5,TRBV5-1,13,CASSLFGEETQYF
TRBJ2-3,TRBV20-1,15,CSASTSGPSTDTQYF